Shown below are 32 T cell receptor beta chains from a single sample sequenced in a study of blood T cell repertoires in COVID-19. Only in-frame clones appear in the TCRdb table, and some are missing; sequencing was by immunoSEQ multiplex PCR. The repertoire holds 84,000 or so clones, roughly 87% seen once, with about 7% in the top ten. The sample comprised peripheral blood. The receptors come from an older man with acute or convalescent COVID-19.

The V and J genes are TRBV10-3 and TRBJ1-3; the D gene is possibly TRBD1 (5 bases). V was cut by 2 bases and J by 4 bases, with 12 bases left in between. CDR3 size: 15 residues. From germline, CDR1 is ENHRY and CDR2 SYGVKD. The CDR3 DNA is TGTGCCATCAGTGAGGTGGGGGGGTCCGGAAACACCATATATTTT. Translation: CAISEVGGSGNTIYF.

The J gene is TRBJ1-1, the V gene TRBV19; 8 nucleotides line up with TRBD1. V lost 8 bases to trimming and J lost 4 bases; unmatched junction nucleotides: 18. The CDR3 extends over 17 amino acids. CDR1 and CDR2 from the germline V gene are LNHDA and SQIVND (reference sequence). DNA for the CDR3: TGTGCCAGTCTTCCACAGGGGGAGTCAAAGGTGAGCACTGAAGCTTTCTTT. This translates into CASLPQGESKVSTEAFF. The complete variable domain, with remaining parts taken from reference TRBV19 and TRBJ1-1, reads DGGITQSPKYLFRKEGQNVTLSCEQNLNHDAMYWYRQDPGQGLRLIYYSQIVNDFQKGDIAEGYSVSREKKESFPLTVTSAQKNPTAFYLCASLPQGESKVSTEAFFGQGTRLTVV.

The genes are TRBV4-3 and TRBJ1-4; 9 bases fit TRBD1. With 2 bases clipped from V and 7 bases from J, the junction kept 5 bases outside the gene matches. The length of the CDR3 is 15 residues. Germline CDR1 reads LGHNA; CDR2 reads YSLEER. The CDR3 spells CASSQRGTGFEKLFF. Here the CDR3 DNA reads TGCGCCAGCAGCCAAAGGGGGACAGGGTTTGAAAAACTGTTTTTT.

This clone was detected a few times. The chain has TRBV6-5 and TRBJ1-1; D gene unclear. The germline gives CDR1 MNHEY, CDR2 SVGAGI. V was clipped by 7 bases and J by 1 base, with 7 bases between them. This CDR3 comprises 12 residues. Written as DNA, the CDR3 is TGTGCCAGCATTCACTGGAACACTGAAGCTTTCTTT. It yields the protein CASIHWNTEAFF.

V is TRBV6-5 and J is TRBJ2-1, with 10 nucleotides matching TRBD2. Losses at the gene ends were 8 bases for V and 8 bases for J; bases not matched to a gene: 9. CDR1 MNHEY and CDR2 SVGAGI come from the germline V gene. CDR3 size: 14 residues. CDR3 loop: CASGFSGRLDEQFF. Written as DNA, the CDR3 is TGTGCCAGCGGATTTAGCGGGAGGTTGGATGAGCAGTTCTTC.

This chain uses TRBV5-1 with TRBJ2-7; TRBD1 might be the D (6 bases). Germline CDR1 reads SGHRS; CDR2 reads YFSETQ. Trimming cost V 4 bases and J 3 bases, with 8 bases left between them. The CDR3 runs to 12 residues. CDR3 DNA: TGCGCCAGCAGCCAGGGGAACTACGAGCAGTACTTC. As protein: CASSQGNYEQYF.

V usage is TRBV10-3 and J usage is TRBJ1-2; TRBD1 agrees at 10 bases. Unmatched junction bases numbered 4, after V lost 4 bases and J lost 2 bases. The CDR3 covers 15 residues. The germline V gene encodes CDR1 ENHRY and CDR2 SYGVKD. DNA for the CDR3: TGTGCCATCAGTGGCGGGACAGGGGAGAACTATGGCTACACCTTC. Protein product: CAISGGTGENYGYTF.

J is TRBJ2-1 and V is TRBV10-3; TRBD1 agrees at 9 bases. The CDR3 consists of 17 residues. Trimming took 7 bases from V and 5 from J; bases not matched to a gene: 15. Germline-derived CDR1 and CDR2 are ENHRY and SYGVKD. CDR3 sequence: CAITLTPDRGSNNEQFF. For the CDR3, the DNA is TGTGCCATCACACTTACCCCTGACAGGGGGAGTAACAATGAGCAGTTCTTC.

This clone was picked up one time. V usage is TRBV15 and J usage is TRBJ2-5, with D perhaps TRBD2 (7 bases). Trimming removed 0 bases at V and 6 bases at J, with 17 bases between. The V gene's germline CDR1 is LNHNV and CDR2 YYDKDF (reference sequence). The length of the CDR3 is 16 residues. This CDR3 is CATSREGGAGDKTQYF. The CDR3 nucleotides read TGTGCCACCAGCAGAGAGGGGGGGGCGGGTGATAAGACCCAGTACTTC.

The chain is built from TRBV5-1 and TRBJ2-7; 9 nucleotides match TRBD2. There are 23 residues in the CDR3. Germline assignment: CDR1 SGHRS and CDR2 YFSETQ. The trim removed 3 bases at V and 3 bases at J, leaving 31 bases unmatched. The CDR3 is CASSSRRPTTGGPRLAAYYEQYF. In nucleotides, the CDR3 is TGCGCCAGCAGCTCCCGACGTCCGACAACGGGGGGGCCCAGACTAGCGGCTTACTACGAGCAGTACTTC.

V is TRBV19 and J is TRBJ2-2; 8 bases fit TRBD1. Germline CDR1 and CDR2: LNHDA and SQIVND (reference sequence). This CDR3 has 14 residues. CDR3: CAIGGTGNTGELFF. The CDR3 region has the DNA TGTGCTATTGGGGGGACAGGGAACACCGGGGAGCTGTTTTTT.

The chain is built from TRBV9 and TRBJ2-2, with D tentatively TRBD1 (5 bases). From germline, CDR1 is SGDLS and CDR2 YYNGEE. The CDR3 contains 15 residues. Trimming shortened V by 0 bases and J by 1 base, and 7 bases separated the two germline ends. CDR3 DNA: TGTGCCAGCAGCGTAGGAACAGGGAACACCGGGGAGCTGTTTTTT. It translates to CASSVGTGNTGELFF.

This clone was detected a few times. The J gene is TRBJ1-2, the V gene TRBV9; 8 positions match TRBD1. V lost 0 bases, J lost 2 bases, and 6 bases stayed unmatched. This CDR3 region has 16 residues. Germline V CDR1 and CDR2: SGDLS, YYNGEE. In nucleotides, the CDR3 is TGTGCCAGCAGCGTAGCAGACAGGGGTGTGAACTATGGCTACACCTTC. It specifies CASSVADRGVNYGYTF.

V and J are TRBV29-1 and TRBJ1-1, with TRBD1 as a possible D gene (5 bases). The germline CDR1 and CDR2 sequences are SQVTM and ANQGSEA. The CDR3 sequence is 13 residues long. V was pared by 2 bases and J by 4 bases, with 11 bases between. The CDR3 sequence: CSVELVGGTEAFF. DNA of the CDR3: TGCAGCGTTGAATTGGTGGGGGGCACTGAAGCTTTCTTT. Complete variable domain (other parts from reference TRBV29-1 and TRBJ1-1): SAVISQKPSRDICQRGTSLTIQCQVDSQVTMMFWYRQQPGQSLTLIATANQGSEATYESGFVIDKFPISRPNLTFSTLTVSNMSPEDSSIYLCSVELVGGTEAFFGQGTRLTVV.

The chain links TRBV6-2 or TRBV6-3 to TRBJ2-7; possible D gene TRBD2, 5 bases. Germline V gene sequence: CDR1 MNHEY, CDR2 SVGEGT. The CDR3 covers 11 residues. V was shortened by 5 bases and J by 6 bases, with 8 bases between the two germline ends. The CDR3 sequence is CASSIASEQYF. DNA for the CDR3: TGTGCCAGCAGTATAGCGAGCGAGCAGTACTTC.

The V gene is TRBV27, the J gene TRBJ1-3; tentatively, D is TRBD1 (6 bases). CDR3 length: 13 amino acids. The germline CDR1 and CDR2 sequences are MNHEY and SMNVEV (reference sequence). V dropped 9 bases and J dropped 1 base, with 10 bases sitting between them. In DNA form, the CDR3 reads TGTGCCAGTAAGACAGGATCTGGAAACACCATATATTTT. It encodes CASKTGSGNTIYF.

The chain uses TRBV19 and TRBJ1-1; the match to TRBD1 covers 10 bases. From germline, CDR1 is LNHDA and CDR2 SQIVND (reference sequence). The CDR3 is made up of 15 amino acids. J lost 8 bases, V lost 7 bases, and 13 bases had no gene match. This CDR3 is CASTITIRTGGEAFF. DNA of the CDR3: TGTGCCAGTACCATTACGATACGGACAGGGGGAGAAGCTTTCTTT.

The rearrangement uses TRBV19 and TRBJ2-3, with 13 bases that match TRBD2. J was trimmed by 3 bases and V by 7 bases; bases with no gene match: 4. Looked up from germline, CDR1 is LNHDA and CDR2 is SQIVND (reference sequence). This CDR3 has 15 residues. The CDR3 protein is CASTTSGGATDTQYF. Here the CDR3 DNA reads TGTGCCAGTACCACTAGCGGGGGGGCGACAGATACGCAGTATTTT.

The chain uses TRBV2 and TRBJ2-3; D perhaps matches TRBD1 (5 bases). Trimming shortened V by 3 bases and J by 1 base, and 11 bases separated the two germline ends. Germline CDR1 is SNHLY and CDR2 is FYNNEI. CDR3 length: 15 amino acids. The CDR3 here is CASSETVMRTDTQYF. In nucleotides, the CDR3 is TGTGCCAGCAGTGAGACAGTGATGCGCACAGATACGCAGTATTTT.

V usage is TRBV5-1 and J usage is TRBJ1-1; tentative D call: TRBD1 (6 bases). CDR1 and CDR2 from the germline V gene are SGHRS and YFSETQ. The ends were cut back, 5 bases at V and 7 bases at J, with 18 bases in the middle. The CDR3 is 14 amino acids. CDR3: CASRLQGGVNEAFF. The CDR3 DNA reads TGCGCCAGCAGGTTACAGGGTGGTGTCAATGAAGCTTTCTTT.

The chain is built from TRBV9 and TRBJ1-6; weak D call: TRBD1 (6 bases). This CDR3 comprises 15 residues. Germline assignment: CDR1 SGDLS and CDR2 YYNGEE. Trimming left V 3 bases short and J 7 bases short, with 14 bases between. DNA of the CDR3: TGTGCCAGCAGCGCACCCGGGACAAGAAATTCACCCCTCCACTTT. This translates into CASSAPGTRNSPLHF.

The table lists this clone with a few counts. The V call is TRBV6-1, the J call TRBJ1-4; D unclear. CDR1 and CDR2 from the germline V gene are MNHNS and SASEGT. CDR3 size: 16 residues. Trimming cost V 4 bases and J 3 bases, with 15 bases left between them. The CDR3 sequence is CASSGSVSRANEKLFF. The CDR3 DNA is TGTGCCAGCAGTGGATCGGTTAGTAGAGCTAATGAAAAACTGTTTTTT.

Only one count was recorded for this clone. This sequence joins TRBV7-9 and TRBJ1-2; perhaps TRBD1 as D (6 bases). V lost 2 bases to trimming and J lost 4 bases, with 14 bases between them. Per germline, CDR1 SEHNR and CDR2 FQNEAQ (reference sequence). The CDR3 is made up of 15 amino acids. The DNA for the CDR3 is TGTGCCAGCAGCTTAAGGACAGCGGGAGGCTATGGCTACACCTTC. Translating gives CASSLRTAGGYGYTF.

This chain joins TRBV18 and TRBJ1-1, with 9 bases lining up with TRBD1. V lost 7 bases and J lost 5; bases outside the gene matches: 5. Germline CDR1 is KGHSH and CDR2 is LQKENI. The CDR3 sequence is 13 residues long. CDR3 sequence (DNA): TGTGCCAGCTTATCCGGGACAGGGACTGAAGCTTTCTTT. This encodes CASLSGTGTEAFF.

The chain joins TRBV10-2 to TRBJ2-1, with 8 positions matching TRBD2. Losses at the gene ends were 5 bases for V and 8 bases for J; bases not matched to a gene: 8. Per germline, CDR1 WSHSY and CDR2 SAAADI. The CDR3 has 14 residues. The chain's CDR3 is CASSYGGAVDEQFF. The CDR3 region has the DNA TGCGCCAGCAGTTACGGGGGGGCTGTTGATGAGCAGTTCTTC.

The CDR3 is CASSEDSYNEQFF. The DNA for the CDR3 is TGTGCCAGCAGTGAGGACAGCTACAATGAGCAGTTCTTC. The gene calls are TRBV2 and TRBJ2-1, with D tentatively TRBD1 (6 bases). This CDR3 contains 13 residues. Looked up from germline, CDR1 is SNHLY and CDR2 is FYNNEI. V gave up 3 bases and J gave up 3 bases, with 6 bases separating them.

The J gene is TRBJ1-6, the V gene TRBV14; D might be TRBD1 (6 bases). V shed 3 bases and J shed 13 bases, with 10 bases lying between them. This CDR3 has 12 residues. The germline V gene has CDR1 SGHDN and CDR2 FVKESK. This CDR3 reads CASSQGASPLHF. The CDR3 coding sequence is TGTGCCAGCAGCCAGGGGGCCTCTCCCCTCCACTTT.

The chain carries TRBV5-6 and TRBJ2-4; TRBD1 might be the D (6 bases). The CDR3 is made up of 14 amino acids. Germline-derived CDR1 and CDR2 are SGHDT and YYEEEE. V was shortened by 7 bases and J by 8 bases, with 19 bases between the two germline ends. The CDR3 reads CASGIGGILDIQYF. CDR3 DNA: TGTGCCAGCGGGATAGGGGGTATACTAGACATTCAGTACTTC.

The V gene is TRBV3-1 (or the pseudogene TRBV3-2), the J gene TRBJ2-7; D not resolved. There are 13 residues in the CDR3. Germline loops: CDR1 LGHDT, CDR2 YNNKEL (reference sequence). V was trimmed by 4 bases and J by 8 bases, leaving 15 bases between them. The CDR3 DNA is TGTGCCAGCAGCCGAGGCCCTGGCCGTCAGCAGTACTTC. Protein: CASSRGPGRQQYF.

The chain has TRBV7-2 and TRBJ1-2; TRBD1 matches at 7 bases. The length of the CDR3 is 14 residues. V dropped 0 bases and J dropped 6; count of bases not matched to a gene: 4. Germline values: CDR1 SGHTA, CDR2 FQGNSA. CDR3 DNA sequence: TGTGCCAGCAGCTTAGCCCGGACAGGCCATGGCTACACCTTC. Amino acids: CASSLARTGHGYTF.

J is TRBJ2-1 and V is TRBV4-1; D is possibly TRBD2 (5 bases). The CDR3 consists of 19 residues. Deletions cut 0 bases from V and 6 bases from J, with 24 bases between. Per germline, CDR1 MGHRA and CDR2 YSYEKL. The CDR3 protein is CASSQESHLQRRLVNEQFF. CDR3 nucleotides: TGCGCCAGCAGCCAAGAGTCCCACCTCCAGAGGAGGTTGGTCAATGAGCAGTTCTTC.

The chain carries TRBV11-2 and TRBJ2-7; the D gene is possibly TRBD1 (5 bases). Trimming took 2 bases from V and 2 from J, leaving 13 bases between them. CDR3 size: 15 residues. Germline V lookup: CDR1 SGHAT, CDR2 FQNNGV. The CDR3 sequence: CASSLSGHQTYEQYF. The CDR3 DNA sequence: TGTGCCAGCAGCTTATCCGGACACCAAACCTACGAGCAGTACTTC.